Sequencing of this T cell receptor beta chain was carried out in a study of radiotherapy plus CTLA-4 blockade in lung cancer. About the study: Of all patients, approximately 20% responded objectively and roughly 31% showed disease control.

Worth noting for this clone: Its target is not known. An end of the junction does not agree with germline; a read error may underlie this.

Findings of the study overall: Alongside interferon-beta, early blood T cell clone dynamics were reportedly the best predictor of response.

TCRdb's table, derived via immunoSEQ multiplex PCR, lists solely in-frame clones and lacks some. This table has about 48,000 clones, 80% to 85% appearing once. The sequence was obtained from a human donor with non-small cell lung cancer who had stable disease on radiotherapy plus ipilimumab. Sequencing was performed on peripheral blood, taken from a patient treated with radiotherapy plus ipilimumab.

CDR3: CASPPPSGRYEQYF. CDR3 in DNA: TGTGCCAGCCCACCACCGTCAGGGAGGTACGAGCAGTACTTC. The chain carries TRBV18 and TRBJ2-7; D is perhaps TRBD2 (6 bases). Germline-derived CDR1 and CDR2 are KGHSH and LQKENI. There are 14 residues in the CDR3.